This T cell receptor beta chain comes out of a study of shared T cell receptors in the human thymus. The data were produced by immunoSEQ multiplex PCR, yet TCRdb's version contains in-frame clones alone and is incomplete. The sample holds a few hundred thousand clones, more than 85% seen once. CDR3 length: 17 residues. Trimming removed 0 bases from V and 2 bases from J; junction bases left unmatched: 7. Per the germline V gene, CDR1 is SGDLS and CDR2 is YYNGEE. The sample holds one count of this clone. Sequencing was carried out using thymocytes. The clonotype was recovered from a human donor. The V gene is TRBV9, the J gene TRBJ1-1; 10 nucleotides match TRBD1. CDR3 residues: CASSVGDRGSFNTEAFF. DNA of the CDR3: TGTGCCAGCAGCGTAGGGGACAGGGGTTCTTTCAACACTGAAGCTTTCTTT.